What follows are 11 T cell receptor beta chains derived from one specimen sequenced in a study of cytomegalovirus exposure and HLA in healthy donors. With 60 Vbeta and 13 Jbeta primers, the PCR was carried out. Generated by immunoSEQ multiplex PCR, the TCRdb table keeps only in-frame clones and is missing some. The table has tens of thousands of clones, roughly 44% seen once; the top ten hold 2%. Sample: PBMCs. The receptors were gathered from a woman aged 50 to 65 in good health and CMV-seronegative.

The rearrangement uses TRBV11-3 and TRBJ2-7; unclear D gene. Germline loops: CDR1 SGHNT, CDR2 YENEEA. Trimming took 5 bases from V and 6 from J, leaving 8 bases between them. The CDR3 length is 11 residues. Written as DNA, the CDR3 is TGTGCCAGCAGCCCCCGGTCCGAGCAGTACTTC. Protein sequence: CASSPRSEQYF.

The rearrangement joins TRBV2 to TRBJ1-1; D gene unclear. V was pared by 0 bases and J by 0 bases, with 17 bases between. The CDR3 is 18 amino acids. CDR1 is SNHLY, CDR2 FYNNEI, per germline. CDR3 sequence: CASSEAQWGGSMNTEAFF. The DNA of the CDR3 is TGTGCCAGCAGTGAAGCCCAATGGGGAGGGTCCATGAACACTGAAGCTTTCTTT.

The chain couples TRBV5-6 to TRBJ2-7, with TRBD1 matching over 7 bases. Germline V CDR1 and CDR2: SGHDT, YYEEEE. This CDR3 spans 15 amino acids. V shed 0 bases and J 3 bases; nucleotides not matched to a gene: 6. The CDR3 DNA is TGTGCCAGCAGCTTGGGGGACAGTGTGGGCTACGAGCAGTACTTC. Residues: CASSLGDSVGYEQYF.

J is TRBJ1-4 and V is TRBV4-2, with a tentative D call TRBD1 (6 bases). The CDR3 has 17 residues. Between the trimmed V and J ends, which lost 1 base and 4 bases, there was a span of 16 bases. The germline CDR1 and CDR2 sequences are LGHNA and YNFKEQ. The CDR3 loop is CASSQGHKRDNNEKLFF. The DNA for the CDR3 is TGTGCCAGCAGCCAAGGTCATAAAAGGGACAATAATGAAAAACTGTTTTTT.

This clone was seen more than once but under ten times. The rearrangement uses TRBV28 and TRBJ1-5; 7 bases are shared with TRBD1. CDR3 length: 15 residues. Per germline, CDR1 MDHEN and CDR2 SYDVKM. J was trimmed by 8 bases and V by 8 bases; bases with no gene match: 15. The CDR3 DNA sequence: TGTGCCAGCGAAACGGACAGGAACTTCCGGGAGCCCCAGCATTTT. Translation gives CASETDRNFREPQHF.

The rearrangement joins TRBV7-9 to TRBJ2-2; the D is unclear. This CDR3 region has 13 residues. Germline lookup yields CDR1 SEHNR and CDR2 FQNEAQ (reference sequence). Between the trimmed V and J ends, which lost 0 bases and 7 bases, there was a span of 6 bases. The CDR3 coding sequence is TGTGCCAGCAGCTTAGCTGCAGGCGGGGAGCTGTTTTTT. It translates to CASSLAAGGELFF.

This clone occurred a few times. The CDR3 spells CASSPRTGMNTEAFF. The CDR3 DNA reads TGTGCCAGCTCACCGAGGACAGGGATGAACACTGAAGCTTTCTTT. The genes are TRBV18 and TRBJ1-1; 8 bases fit TRBD1. Trimming at V came to 3 bases and at J to 0 bases, leaving 3 bases not matched to a gene. This CDR3 has 15 residues. Germline CDR1 reads KGHSH; CDR2 reads LQKENI.

This clone was recorded a few times. The chain has TRBV10-3 and TRBJ2-6, with TRBD1 as a possible D gene (6 bases). Germline values: CDR1 ENHRY, CDR2 SYGVKD. This CDR3 has 14 residues. V was clipped by 10 bases and J by 4 bases, with 14 bases between them. CDR3 loop: CATVNRAGANVLTF. The CDR3 nucleotides read TGTGCCACCGTTAACAGGGCCGGGGCCAACGTCCTGACTTTC.

The chain uses TRBV6-1 and TRBJ2-1, with D maybe TRBD2 (5 bases). Germline assignment: CDR1 MNHNS and CDR2 SASEGT. CDR3 length equals 13 residues. Trimming cost V 8 bases and J 5 bases, with 13 bases left between them. The CDR3 loop is CASLWAGDNEQFF. CDR3 coding DNA: TGTGCCAGCCTGTGGGCCGGGGACAATGAGCAGTTCTTC.

The chain has TRBV7-7 and TRBJ1-5; D gene uncertain. Per the germline V gene, CDR1 is SSHAT and CDR2 is FNYEAQ (reference sequence). V gave up 1 base and J gave up 7 bases, with 8 bases separating them. CDR3 length equals 13 residues. The CDR3 bases are TGTGCCAGCAGCTTAGGTGGCGGGCAGCCCCAGCATTTT. It encodes CASSLGGGQPQHF. The variable domain in full, completed from reference TRBV7-7 and TRBJ1-5, reads GAGVSQSPRYKVTKRGQDVTLRCDPISSHATLYWYQQALGQGPEFLTYFNYEAQPDKSGLPSDRFSAERPEGSISTLTIQRTEQRDSAMYRCASSLGGGQPQHFGDGTRLSIL.

The gene calls are TRBV5-1 and TRBJ2-5, with D unclear. Germline loops: CDR1 SGHRS, CDR2 YFSETQ. The CDR3 loop spans 14 amino acids. V shed 0 bases and J shed 1 base, with 7 bases lying between them. The CDR3 DNA reads as TGCGCCAGCAGCTTGGCTAGAGGCCAAGAGACCCAGTACTTC. It codes for CASSLARGQETQYF.